The sequence of this T cell receptor (beta chain) was determined in a study of cytomegalovirus exposure and HLA in healthy donors. Whole-study findings and limits: TCR clusters originating in the first cohort tended to co-occur in the 120 validation repertoires, according to a later analysis.

Germline V lookup: CDR1 MNHEY, CDR2 SVGAGI. The CDR3 is 14 residues long. The junction had 3 bases not matched to a gene; V was cut back by 5 bases and J by 1 base. Of note for this clone: No antigen is known for it.

The approximately 120-subject validation cohort, separate from the approximately 670-subject first cohort, included the donors. The protocol was immunoSEQ multiplex PCR, while the TCRdb copy is restricted to in-frame clones and leaves out a portion. This table holds 190,000 or so clones, about 80% found once. Input material: PBMCs. This TCR derives from a young woman in good health and CMV-seropositive. The rearrangement uses TRBV6-5 and TRBJ2-3, with 7 bases identical to TRBD2. CDR3 sequence: CASSRDYGTDTQYF. The CDR3 coding sequence is TGTGCCAGCAGTCGGGACTACGGCACAGATACGCAGTATTTT.